This T cell receptor (beta chain) was captured by sequencing in a study of blood T cells in healthy people across ages. The use of a sample-barcoded 5' primer and a J-beta primer mix characterized a second PCR of roughly 6 to 12 cycles. MiXCR was run by TCRdb on the 5' RACE reads, yielding one entry per CDR3 protein. This sample has some 1.5 million distinct CDR3 sequences, with about 30% found just once. The CDR3 runs to 14 residues. Trimming stripped 8 bases from V and 1 base from J, with 14 bases between. Per the germline V gene, CDR1 is MGHDK and CDR2 is SYGVNS. This clonotype was observed a handful of times.

The chain recombines TRBV25-1 with TRBJ2-5; no clear D. The sequence was obtained from a woman aged 25 to 39 in good health. What was sequenced was blood. The CDR3 DNA is TGTGCCAGCCTAGGTTGGCGGAGCCAAGAGACCCAGTACTTC. It codes for CASLGWRSQETQYF.